The present T cell receptor (beta chain) was sequenced within a study of technical replicates of blood from a handful of donors (dated by TCRdb to 2015 to 2018). Turning to this clone: Its antigen has not been determined. Base qualities were left out, and no much larger clone turns up one base away.

The receptor library was made with the immunoSEQ multiplex PCR assay. TCRdb re-hosts the immuneACCESS table, in-frame sequences only. Its copies lack some clones; in the studies checked, an unresolved V gene accounts for under half of them, and the cause for the rest is not known. This sample comprises about 70,000 clones, roughly 86% of them detected only once. Approximately 4.8% of the sample is held by the ten biggest clonotypes. The germline V gene sets CDR1 to LGHNT and CDR2 to FRNRAP. A distance of 15 bases separates the germline ends of V and J, which lose 7 bases and 0 bases respectively. The CDR3 measures 16 amino acids from cysteine to phenylalanine. Just CDR3 DNA is preserved here, 48 bases in frame from base 1.

Source material: PBMCs. The receptor was isolated from a human donor in good health. Some clones in this sample may be carry-over from other donors' samples. The chain is made from TRBV12-5 and TRBJ2-2; 6 matching bases give a weak D call of TRBD2. The DNA sequence reads TGTGCTAGTGCCAATAGCGGACTACCGAACACCGGGGAGCTGTTTTTT. This is translated as CASANSGLPNTGELFF.